Listed here are 26 T cell receptor beta chains from one sample, sequenced in a study of cytomegalovirus exposure and HLA in healthy donors. 60 Vbeta and 13 Jbeta primers were used in PCR. The repertoire was sequenced with immunoSEQ multiplex PCR; TCRdb's copy has only in-frame clones and lacks some. The repertoire holds more than 140,000 clones, with just under 85% as singletons. What was sequenced was PBMCs. The receptors were gathered from a woman aged 40 to 49 in good health and CMV-seronegative.

This clone has only one observation. V usage is TRBV27 and J usage is TRBJ2-7, with a weak D call TRBD2 (7 bases). Germline CDR1 MNHEY, CDR2 SMNVEV (reference sequence). This CDR3 is built from 15 residues. Trimming left V 3 bases short and J 0 bases short, with 12 bases between. CDR3 in amino acids: CASSFGGGPSYEQYF. CDR3 nucleotides: TGTGCCAGCAGTTTTGGCGGGGGCCCCTCCTACGAGCAGTACTTC.

This sequence joins TRBV28 and TRBJ2-7; weak D call: TRBD2 (6 bases). The V end lost 7 bases, the J end lost 3 bases, and 16 bases lay between the germline ends. CDR1 MDHEN and CDR2 SYDVKM come from the germline V gene. This CDR3 comprises 14 residues. The CDR3: CASTWTGGHYEQYF. CDR3 nucleotide sequence: TGTGCCAGCACCTGGACCGGAGGGCACTACGAGCAGTACTTC.

This chain joins TRBV2 and TRBJ1-1; tentative D call: TRBD1 (6 bases). CDR3 size: 13 residues. Trimming pared 10 bases from V and 0 bases from J, leaving 12 bases between. Germline assignment: CDR1 SNHLY and CDR2 FYNNEI. The CDR3 protein is CATRRDMNTEAFF. In nucleotides, the CDR3 is TGTGCCACTAGACGGGACATGAACACTGAAGCTTTCTTT.

The chain combines TRBV7-8 with TRBJ1-4; unclear D gene. Trimming left V 5 bases short and J 0 bases short, with 7 bases between. This CDR3 comprises 14 residues. Germline assignment: CDR1 SGHVS and CDR2 FQNEAQ. In DNA, the CDR3 is TGTGCCAGCAGCCAAACTGCAACTAATGAAAAACTGTTTTTT. This codes for CASSQTATNEKLFF.

The rearrangement links TRBV7-9 to TRBJ2-3, with D hard to call. Trimming cost V 5 bases and J 3 bases, with 12 bases left between them. Germline loops: CDR1 SEHNR, CDR2 FQNEAQ (reference sequence). The CDR3 loop spans 14 amino acids. The DNA for the CDR3 is TGTGCCAGCAGCCCCTTCGACTTGACAGATACGCAGTATTTT. It yields the protein CASSPFDLTDTQYF.

The chain links TRBV10-1 to TRBJ2-3, with D maybe TRBD2 (6 bases). The CDR3 runs 14 residues. Trimming cost V 2 bases and J 1 base, with 7 bases left between them. Germline V gives CDR1 WNHNN, CDR2 SYGVQD (reference sequence). CDR3 sequence reads: CASSEGGGTDTQYF. Here the CDR3 DNA reads TGCGCCAGCAGTGAGGGCGGGGGCACAGATACGCAGTATTTT.

This clone came up a few times. This sequence joins TRBV5-4 and TRBJ2-1, with 8 bases aligning to TRBD1. Per germline, CDR1 SGHNT and CDR2 YYREEE (reference sequence). This CDR3 has 16 residues. V gave up 2 bases and J gave up 8 bases; unmatched junction bases: 12. DNA for the CDR3: TGTGCCAGCAGCTTACCAGGACAGGGCACGCAGGATGAGCAGTTCTTC. Its protein is CASSLPGQGTQDEQFF.

This clone was counted only a few times. The chain carries TRBV7-2 and TRBJ1-1, with D maybe TRBD1 (6 bases). V was pared by 8 bases and J by 2 bases, with 15 bases between. The V gene's germline CDR1 is SGHTA and CDR2 FQGNSA. This CDR3 spans 14 amino acids. CDR3 residues: CASSGGAVNTEAFF. CDR3 sequence (DNA): TGTGCCAGCTCCGGGGGGGCAGTCAACACTGAAGCTTTCTTT.

As concerns this clone: The junction departs from germline at one end; a sequencing error may be responsible. V and J are TRBV29-1 and TRBJ1-1, with 7 bases matching TRBD1. This CDR3 has 14 residues. Germline V lookup: CDR1 SQVTM, CDR2 ANQGSEA. CDR3 DNA: TGCAGCGTTGTCCCTAGAGGGGGGACAGCGGGTTTTGGCTTT. It translates to CSVVPRGGTAGFGF.

The chain carries TRBV6-5 and TRBJ2-7; possibly TRBD2 for D (5 bases). The CDR3 totals 13 residues. Per the germline V gene, CDR1 is MNHEY and CDR2 is SVGAGI. The V end lost 6 bases, the J end lost 3 bases, and 12 bases lay between the germline ends. The CDR3 DNA reads as TGTGCCAGCAGCAATGCGGGCAGCTACGAGCAGTACTTC. It specifies CASSNAGSYEQYF.

The chain uses TRBV2 and TRBJ2-2, with 10 bases matching TRBD2. The germline gives CDR1 SNHLY, CDR2 FYNNEI. The CDR3 has 15 residues. Germline trimming cut 6 bases from V and 5 bases from J; bases unmatched to any gene: 6. DNA of the CDR3: TGTGCCAGCAGGCTAGCGGGAGTAGGTACCGGGGAGCTGTTTTTT. It codes for CASRLAGVGTGELFF.

The rearrangement joins TRBV7-9 to TRBJ2-1, with 7 bases aligning to TRBD1. The CDR3 is 14 amino acids. J gave up 8 bases and V 5 bases, and 9 bases lay outside the gene matches. CDR1 and CDR2 from the germline V gene are SEHNR and FQNEAQ (reference sequence). The CDR3 DNA is TGTGCCAGCAGCGCGTTGACAGGGAAGGATGAGCAGTTCTTC. Translated: CASSALTGKDEQFF.

Comment on this clone: At one boundary the junction diverges from the germline segment, which might be a read error. V gene TRBV9 combines with J gene TRBJ2-1, with TRBD2 matching over 10 bases. CDR1 is SGDLS and CDR2 is YYNGEE in the germline V gene. CDR3 size: 18 residues. The CDR3 reads CASSVTSGTTSSYNGQFF. The CDR3 bases are TGTGCCAGCAGCGTAACTAGCGGGACAACGAGCTCCTACAATGGGCAGTTCTTC.

V usage is TRBV19 and J usage is TRBJ2-1, with 7 bases matching TRBD2. Germline values: CDR1 LNHDA, CDR2 SQIVND (reference sequence). The ends lost 8 bases at V and 3 bases at J; junction bases unmatched: 10. The CDR3 has 15 amino acids. DNA for the CDR3: TGTGCCAGTTCGATAAGCGGGATTCACTACAATGAGCAGTTCTTC. This gives the protein CASSISGIHYNEQFF.

The chain combines TRBV7-3 with TRBJ2-1; 13 nucleotides agree with TRBD2. Germline CDR1 is SGHTA and CDR2 is FQGTGA. V gave up 2 bases and J gave up 1 base; unmatched junction bases: 5. The CDR3 consists of 18 residues. The CDR3 loop is CASSLDGTSGASYNEQFF. The CDR3 DNA reads as TGTGCCAGCAGCTTAGATGGGACTAGCGGGGCATCCTACAATGAGCAGTTCTTC.

The chain combines TRBV11-2 with TRBJ1-1, with 7 bases fitting TRBD1. Germline lookup yields CDR1 SGHAT and CDR2 FQNNGV. The CDR3 contains 15 residues. Trimming took 4 bases from V and 4 from J; bases not matched to a gene: 9. This CDR3 is CASSYADRAGTEAFF. As DNA, the CDR3 is TGTGCCAGCAGCTACGCAGACAGGGCAGGCACTGAAGCTTTCTTT. Drawing the rest from reference TRBV11-2 and TRBJ1-1, the complete variable domain is EAGVAQSPRYKIIEKRQSVAFWCNPISGHATLYWYQQILGQGPKLLIQFQNNGVVDDSQLPKDRFSAERLKGVDSTLKIQPAKLEDSAVYLCASSYADRAGTEAFFGQGTRLTVV.

This clone was found once. This chain links TRBV30 with TRBJ1-5; D may be TRBD1 (5 bases). Germline V lookup: CDR1 GTSNPN, CDR2 SVGIG (reference sequence). CDR3 size: 20 residues. V lost 0 bases and J 1 base, leaving 25 bases between the germline ends. In nucleotides, the CDR3 is TGTGCCTGGAGTGTAAATAGGGGACTCCCCCAGGTGATGAGCAATCAGCCCCAGCATTTT. This translates into CAWSVNRGLPQVMSNQPQHF.

The genes are TRBV27 and TRBJ2-1; TRBD1 matches at 8 bases. The CDR3 is 14 residues long. V shed 4 bases and J 7 bases; nucleotides not matched to a gene: 6. The germline CDR1 and CDR2 sequences are MNHEY and SMNVEV (reference sequence). CDR3 nucleotide sequence: TGTGCCAGCAGTTCCGGGACAGGCGGGAATGAGCAGTTCTTC. This codes for CASSSGTGGNEQFF.

The V call is TRBV19, the J call TRBJ1-1; TRBD1 is a possible D gene (6 bases). V shed 11 bases and J shed 1 base, with 11 bases lying between them. Germline CDR1 LNHDA, CDR2 SQIVND (reference sequence). CDR3 length: 12 amino acids. CDR3 sequence (DNA): TGTGCCGTCACACAGGGGAACACTGAAGCTTTCTTT. This sequence encodes CAVTQGNTEAFF.

This clone has just a few counts. One end of the junction is discordant with germline, which a read error may explain. This chain connects TRBV7-9 to TRBJ2-2, with D perhaps TRBD2 (5 bases). From germline, CDR1 is SEHNR and CDR2 FQNEAQ (reference sequence). This CDR3 is 16 amino acids long. In nucleotides, the CDR3 is TGTTCCAGCAGCTTTCACGGACTCGCGAACACCGGGGAGCTGTTTTTT. Translated: CSSSFHGLANTGELFF.

This clone was seen only once. This chain links TRBV6-5 with TRBJ1-2; D possibly corresponds to TRBD1 (6 bases). CDR1 and CDR2 (germline): MNHEY, SVGAGI. The CDR3 has 13 amino acids. V lost 7 bases and J 4 bases, leaving 13 bases between the germline ends. The CDR3 reads CASMAGQLYGYTF. CDR3 DNA sequence: TGTGCCAGCATGGCAGGACAGCTCTATGGCTACACCTTC.

This CDR3 is CAITLPGQGTYEQYF. The CDR3 DNA reads as TGTGCCATCACCCTCCCGGGACAGGGGACCTACGAGCAGTACTTC. This chain links TRBV2 with TRBJ2-7, with 10 bases fitting TRBD1. CDR3 size: 15 residues. V was clipped by 10 bases and J by 2 bases; unmatched bases: 11. Looked up from germline, CDR1 is SNHLY and CDR2 is FYNNEI.

The chain recombines TRBV5-4 with TRBJ2-2, with D maybe TRBD2 (6 bases). Germline CDR1 reads SGHNT; CDR2 reads YYREEE (reference sequence). This CDR3 contains 16 residues. Trimming removed 3 bases at V and 1 base at J, with 13 bases between. The CDR3, as DNA: TGTGCCAGCAGCTCCCCGGGGCGGGAGAACACCGGGGAGCTGTTTTTT. Its translation is CASSSPGRENTGELFF. The variable domain in full, completed from reference TRBV5-4 and TRBJ2-2, reads ETGVTQSPTHLIKTRGQQVTLRCSSQSGHNTVSWYQQALGQGPQFIFQYYREEENGRGNFPPRFSGLQFPNYSSELNVNALELDDSALYLCASSSPGRENTGELFFGEGSRLTVL.

V and J are TRBV4-1 and TRBJ2-3; the match to TRBD1 covers 8 bases. Per the germline V gene, CDR1 is MGHRA and CDR2 is YSYEKL. The CDR3 covers 14 residues. J was trimmed by 3 bases and V by 4 bases; bases with no gene match: 3. The CDR3 bases are TGCGCCAGCAGCCGTGGACAGGGTACAGATACGCAGTATTTT. It is translated as CASSRGQGTDTQYF.

The CDR3 DNA reads as TGTGCCAGCAGTCAATCATTGAACACTGAAGCTTTCTTT. Protein: CASSQSLNTEAFF. This chain uses TRBV6-5 with TRBJ1-1; D gene unclear. Trimming left V 5 bases short and J 0 bases short, with 7 bases between. Germline-derived CDR1 and CDR2 are MNHEY and SVGAGI. The CDR3 is made up of 13 amino acids.

The rearrangement links TRBV5-4 to TRBJ2-1, with TRBD2 identical over 13 bases. From germline, CDR1 is SGHNT and CDR2 YYREEE (reference sequence). The CDR3 consists of 17 residues. Germline trimming cut 4 bases from V and 7 bases from J; bases unmatched to any gene: 11. The CDR3 loop is CASSPGRLAGGENEQFF. Here the CDR3 DNA reads TGTGCCAGCAGCCCTGGGCGACTAGCGGGAGGAGAGAATGAGCAGTTCTTC.